Each of the 9 T cell receptor beta chains below was sequenced from the same sample in a study of read filtering for tumor transcriptome and immune sequencing. The library was built from around 0.4 ug RNA with molecular barcoded adaptors for alpha/delta and beta/gamma chains. TCRdb re-called the reads through MiXCR, storing one row per CDR3 protein. The sample shows around 41,000 distinct CDR3 sequences, about 15% of them seen only once. Sequences were obtained from a population of CD138-negative cells sorted from bone marrow. Source of these receptors: a donor aged 40 or older with multiple myeloma.

In the case of this clonotype: A read error likely explains this, since a far larger clone differs by one base. The rearrangement joins TRBV7-8 to TRBJ1-2; D remains ambiguous. CDR3 length equals 16 residues. Per germline, CDR1 SGHVS and CDR2 FQNEAQ. The CDR3 spells CASSFWEVGANYGYAF. The CDR3, as DNA: TGTGCCAGCAGCTTTTGGGAGGTTGGAGCTAACTATGGCTACGCCTTC.

This clonotype has a count of ten or more. This chain links TRBV6-6 with TRBJ1-5, with TRBD1 matching 10 bases. The V and J ends lost 7 bases and 4 bases, in that order; junction bases with no gene match: 4. Germline-derived CDR1 and CDR2 are MNHNY and SVGAGI (reference sequence). This CDR3 has 14 residues. The CDR3 nucleotides read TGTGCCAGCACCGGGACAGGGGAAAATCAGCCCCAGCATTTT. This codes for CASTGTGENQPQHF.

This clonotype was seen many times. The V call is TRBV5-1, the J call TRBJ1-1; possibly TRBD1 for D (6 bases). The CDR3 is made up of 16 amino acids. From germline, CDR1 is SGHRS and CDR2 YFSETQ. V lost 4 bases and J lost 3, with 19 bases in between. The CDR3 region has the DNA TGCGCCAGCAGCCCGTCAAAGGGGGGAGTGGACACTGAAGCTTTCTTT. Translating it yields CASSPSKGGVDTEAFF.

In its sample, this clonotype was seen many times. The rearrangement uses TRBV9 and TRBJ2-2; TRBD1 matches at 7 bases. The CDR3 is 14 amino acids. V lost 4 bases, J lost 10 bases, and 10 bases stayed unmatched. Germline lookup yields CDR1 SGDLS and CDR2 YYNGEE. The DNA for the CDR3 is TGTGCCAGCAGCACCCAACAGGGGTCAGAGGAGCTGTTTTTT. Protein product: CASSTQQGSEELFF.

This clonotype was recorded at least ten times. V and J are TRBV7-3 and TRBJ2-5; TRBD2 might be the D (7 bases). The CDR3 consists of 15 residues. The V gene's germline CDR1 is SGHTA and CDR2 FQGTGA. Trimming removed 4 bases from V and 5 bases from J, with 17 bases in between. CDR3 DNA sequence: TGTGCCAGCAGCTCCTGGGGGGGCGGATTTGAGACCCAGTACTTC. Protein: CASSSWGGGFETQYF.

This clonotype was counted ten times or more. The chain carries TRBV5-1 and TRBJ2-5, with D unresolved. The CDR3 runs to 14 residues. From germline, CDR1 is SGHRS and CDR2 YFSETQ. V was clipped by 0 bases and J by 1 base, with 7 bases between them. The CDR3 spells CASSLVQFQETQYF. The CDR3 nucleotides read TGCGCCAGCAGCTTGGTTCAGTTCCAAGAGACCCAGTACTTC.

The sample holds many counts of this clonotype. The chain joins TRBV7-2 to TRBJ2-7; TRBD1 might be the D (5 bases). This CDR3 is 14 amino acids long. The ends were cut back, 1 base at V and 12 bases at J, with 19 bases in the middle. From germline, CDR1 is SGHTA and CDR2 FQGNSA. DNA for the CDR3: TGTGCCAGCAGCTTAGATGAGACAGACCCTCGTCGGTACTTC. This codes for CASSLDETDPRRYF.

Only a few counts were recorded for this clonotype. The chain links TRBV7-2 to TRBJ2-5; D possibly corresponds to TRBD2 (6 bases). CDR3 length equals 14 residues. CDR1 is SGHTA, CDR2 FQGNSA, per germline. Trimming took 2 bases from V and 5 from J, leaving 12 bases between them. The CDR3 protein is CASSLLGGRETQYF. Written as DNA, the CDR3 is TGTGCCAGCAGCTTACTCGGGGGTCGGGAGACCCAGTACTTC.

This clonotype was picked up many times. Here the CDR3 reads CAISETVAGEADTQYF. CDR3 bases: TGTGCCATCAGTGAGACGGTAGCGGGGGAGGCAGATACGCAGTATTTT. The chain carries TRBV10-3 and TRBJ2-3; 9 bases map to TRBD2. The germline V gene has CDR1 ENHRY and CDR2 SYGVKD. After removal of 2 bases from V and 4 bases from J, the junction contained 7 bases not matched to a gene. The CDR3 has 16 residues.